This T cell receptor (beta chain) appears in the sequencing data of a study of CD8 T cells in Susac syndrome. V gave up 2 bases and J gave up 6 bases, with 8 bases separating them. Germline V CDR1 and CDR2: SGHDT, YYEEEE. This CDR3 contains 13 residues. The multiple sclerosis controls comprised treatment-naive patients whose relapsing-remitting disease was stable or active. Negative isolation yielded the CD8+ and CD4+ T cells, while FACS enriched the TEMRA cells. Reverse transcription of roughly 0.5 to 1 ug RNA used random hexamers. immunoSEQ multiplex PCR amplified TCR beta CDR3 across 54 Vbeta, 13 Jbeta. TCRdb called the immunoSEQ multiplex PCR reads again in MiXCR, with one record for every CDR3 protein. This sample has 200,000 to 250,000 distinct CDR3 sequences, with about 93% found just once.

The rearrangement links TRBV5-6 to TRBJ2-2; TRBD2 might be the D (5 bases). Sequencing was done on a sample of CD8+ T cells from PBMCs. The receptor comes from a human donor with multiple sclerosis. CDR3 DNA sequence: TGTGCCAGCAGCTTAACGAGGGCCGGGGAGCTGTTTTTT. This gives the protein CASSLTRAGELFF.